These T cell receptor beta chains were read from a single sample in a study of blood T cells in healthy people across ages. MiXCR, applied by TCRdb to the 5' RACE reads, yields one record per CDR3 protein. In the table there are 700,000 to 950,000 distinct CDR3 sequences, roughly 41% of which are singletons. The sample consisted of blood. The receptors come from an older woman in good health. CDR3s include the opening cysteine and the closing phenylalanine or tryptophan. The order of the fields is D gene, clone size, J gene, V gene, CDR3 protein, CDR3 DNA. The D gene is left open where the match is weak. Some rows have no size entry. The others give once, few or many, or a class for an expanded clone.

d_call: TRBD1
clone_size: many
j_call: TRBJ2-3
v_call: TRBV29-1
cdr3_aa: CSVEEPARQGYF
cdr3_nt: TGCAGCGTTGAAGAGCCGGCCAGACAGGGGTATTTT

d_call: -
clone_size: many
j_call: TRBJ1-6
v_call: TRBV12-3/TRBV12-4
cdr3_aa: CASSSPPPAPLHF
cdr3_nt: TGTGCCAGCAGCTCGCCGCCGCCTGCACCCCTCCACTTT

d_call: -
clone_size: -
j_call: TRBJ2-3
v_call: TRBV9
cdr3_aa: CASSVWGGTDTQYF
cdr3_nt: TGTGCCAGCAGCGTATGGGGTGGCACAGATACGCAGTATTTT

d_call: TRBD2
clone_size: few
j_call: TRBJ2-3
v_call: TRBV12-5
cdr3_aa: CASGSGGGFLTDTQYF
cdr3_nt: TGTGCTAGTGGCTCAGGCGGGGGGTTTCTCACAGATACGCAGTATTTT

d_call: -
clone_size: once
j_call: TRBJ2-2
v_call: TRBV18
cdr3_aa: CASSPPRIDTGELFF
cdr3_nt: TGTGCCAGCTCACCTCCGAGGATCGACACCGGGGAGCTGTTTTTT

d_call: TRBD1
clone_size: -
j_call: TRBJ1-5
v_call: TRBV20-1
cdr3_aa: CSAWTGRNRQPQHF
cdr3_nt: TGCAGTGCTTGGACAGGTCGTAATCGGCAGCCCCAGCATTTT

d_call: -
clone_size: -
j_call: TRBJ2-2
v_call: TRBV29-1
cdr3_aa: CSVQGGGNTGELFF
cdr3_nt: TGCAGCGTCCAGGGAGGAGGGAACACCGGGGAGCTGTTTTTT

d_call: -
clone_size: -
j_call: TRBJ2-7
v_call: TRBV4-1
cdr3_aa: CASSQALTDYEQYF
cdr3_nt: TGCGCCAGCAGCCAAGCTTTGACGGACTACGAGCAGTACTTC

d_call: TRBD1
clone_size: few
j_call: TRBJ2-7
v_call: TRBV28
cdr3_aa: CASRVDRASYEQYF
cdr3_nt: TGTGCCAGCAGGGTGGACAGGGCCTCCTACGAGCAGTACTTC

d_call: -
clone_size: -
j_call: TRBJ2-1
v_call: TRBV21-1
cdr3_aa: CTSSKNWGTRHPNEQFF
cdr3_nt: TGTACCAGCAGCAAAAATTGGGGGACTCGTCACCCCAATGAGCAGTTCTTC

d_call: TRBD2
clone_size: few
j_call: TRBJ2-1
v_call: TRBV20-1
cdr3_aa: CSASRRAGVDEQFF
cdr3_nt: TGCAGTGCTTCCCGTAGAGCGGGAGTAGACGAGCAGTTCTTC

d_call: -
clone_size: -
j_call: TRBJ2-3
v_call: TRBV30
cdr3_aa: CAWSVRVGDTQYF
cdr3_nt: TGTGCCTGGAGTGTAAGAGTGGGAGATACGCAGTATTTT

d_call: -
clone_size: few
j_call: TRBJ2-7
v_call: TRBV7-9
cdr3_aa: CASLRETSTYEQYF
cdr3_nt: TGTGCCAGCCTCCGGGAAACATCCACCTACGAGCAGTACTTC

d_call: TRBD2
clone_size: -
j_call: TRBJ2-5
v_call: TRBV3-1
cdr3_aa: CASSLSGGAMKTQYF
cdr3_nt: TGTGCCAGCAGCCTTAGCGGGGGGGCTATGAAGACCCAGTACTTC